Listed below are T cell receptor beta chains from one sample, sequenced in a study of T cell responses to AZD1222 COVID-19 vaccine. Clones were read by immunoSEQ multiplex PCR, and TCRdb kept only the in-frame ones, dropping some. Found here are approximately 100,000 clones, about nine tenths of them singletons; the top ten hold less than 5.5%. The sample in question was peripheral blood, obtained 28 days after the second AZD1222 dose. The origin of the receptors is an adult who received the AZD1222 COVID-19 vaccine. CDR3s include the opening cysteine and the closing phenylalanine or tryptophan. Each record gives: CDR3 length, V gene, D gene, J gene, clone size, CDR3 DNA, CDR3 protein. A D gene is named only where the DNA matches it firmly. The size entry is marked missing in some rows and otherwise reads once, few, many or a size class.

length: 14
V: TRBV2
D: NA
J: TRBJ1-5
size: NA
DNA: TGTGCCAGCAGTAACGACAGAATCAATCAGCCCCAGCATTTT
CDR3: CASSNDRINQPQHF

length: 12
V: TRBV7-9
D: NA
J: TRBJ1-1
size: NA
DNA: TGTGCCAGCAGCCCCGTTGGCGAAGGAGCTTTCTTT
CDR3: CASSPVGEGAFF

length: 15
V: TRBV6-4
D: TRBD2
J: TRBJ2-1
size: NA
DNA: TGTGCCAGCAGTGACAACGCGGGGGGGTTCAATGAGCAGTTCTTC
CDR3: CASSDNAGGFNEQFF

length: 15
V: TRBV9
D: NA
J: TRBJ2-1
size: NA
DNA: TGTGCCAGCAGCGCAAGTATTACCGCTTACAATGAGCAGTTCTTC
CDR3: CASSASITAYNEQFF

length: 13
V: TRBV9
D: NA
J: TRBJ1-4
size: NA
DNA: TGTGCCAGCAGCGTAGAGGGTTGGGGAAAACTGTTTTTT
CDR3: CASSVEGWGKLFF

length: 14
V: TRBV7-2
D: NA
J: TRBJ2-7
size: NA
DNA: TGTGCCAGCAGCCGCCGGACAGCACTCTACGAGCAGTACTTC
CDR3: CASSRRTALYEQYF

length: 14
V: TRBV3-1/TRBV3-2
D: NA
J: TRBJ1-6
size: few
DNA: TGTGCCAGCAGCCAAAGGGGGAATAATTCACCCCTCCACTTT
CDR3: CASSQRGNNSPLHF

length: 13
V: TRBV28
D: NA
J: TRBJ1-5
size: NA
DNA: TGTGCCAGCAGACTTGAAATAAGCCAGCCCCAGCATTTT
CDR3: CASRLEISQPQHF

length: 16
V: TRBV19
D: NA
J: TRBJ1-2
size: NA
DNA: TGTGCCAGTAGTCAGACGGGGTTGTCCGCTAACTATGGCTACACCTTC
CDR3: CASSQTGLSANYGYTF

length: 12
V: TRBV28
D: NA
J: TRBJ1-1
size: NA
DNA: TGTGCCAGCAGCGGAATCGTGAAATTGGAATTCTTT
CDR3: CASSGIVKLEFF

length: 14
V: TRBV19
D: TRBD1
J: TRBJ1-2
size: NA
DNA: TGTGCCAGTAGTCTGACAGGGGGCGTCTATGGCTACACCTTC
CDR3: CASSLTGGVYGYTF

length: 12
V: TRBV5-4
D: NA
J: TRBJ1-1
size: NA
DNA: TGTGCCAGCAGCCCGGATGGAGGGCGGGCTTTCTTT
CDR3: CASSPDGGRAFF

length: 16
V: TRBV10-3
D: TRBD2
J: TRBJ2-2
size: NA
DNA: TGTGCCATCAGTGTCCTAGCGGGGGGACCCACCGGGGAGCTGTTTTTT
CDR3: CAISVLAGGPTGELFF

length: 17
V: TRBV4-1
D: TRBD2
J: TRBJ2-3
size: once
DNA: TGCGCCAGCAGCCAACGGAGACTAGCGGGTAGCACAGATACGCAGTATTTT
CDR3: CASSQRRLAGSTDTQYF

length: 17
V: TRBV9
D: NA
J: TRBJ2-2
size: NA
DNA: TGTGCCAGCAGCCCCTACGTGTCTCCCGGGAACACCGGGGAGCTGTTTTTT
CDR3: CASSPYVSPGNTGELFF

length: 15
V: TRBV6-7
D: NA
J: TRBJ1-2
size: NA
DNA: TGTGCCAGCAGTTACTCGGATTATCGAGACTATGGCTACACCTTC
CDR3: CASSYSDYRDYGYTF

length: 16
V: TRBV4-3
D: TRBD1
J: TRBJ1-6
size: NA
DNA: TGCGCCAGCAGCGAGGGACAGGGAGGGTATAATTCACCCCTCCACTTT
CDR3: CASSEGQGGYNSPLHF

length: 15
V: TRBV7-9
D: NA
J: TRBJ1-4
size: NA
DNA: TGTGCCAGCAGCTCCACAGACCCCCGGAATGAAAAACTGTTTTTT
CDR3: CASSSTDPRNEKLFF

length: 14
V: TRBV5-1
D: NA
J: TRBJ1-2
size: NA
DNA: TGCGCCAGCAGCTTGGGGACGGTTAACTATGGCTACACCTTC
CDR3: CASSLGTVNYGYTF

length: 16
V: TRBV30
D: TRBD2
J: TRBJ2-3
size: NA
DNA: TGTGCCTGGACGGACGGGGGCGGGGGGTACACAGATACGCAGTATTTT
CDR3: CAWTDGGGGYTDTQYF

length: 13
V: TRBV2
D: NA
J: TRBJ2-3
size: NA
DNA: TGTGCCAGCGGCGCAAGACCAACAGATACGCAGTATTTT
CDR3: CASGARPTDTQYF

length: 13
V: TRBV7-3
D: TRBD1
J: TRBJ1-5
size: NA
DNA: TGTGCCAGCAGTTATGACAGGGTTCAGCCCCAGCATTTT
CDR3: CASSYDRVQPQHF

length: 14
V: TRBV27
D: TRBD1
J: TRBJ1-4
size: NA
DNA: TGTGCCAGCAGTTTGGGGACAGTTAATGAAAAACTGTTTTTT
CDR3: CASSLGTVNEKLFF

length: 13
V: TRBV28
D: NA
J: TRBJ2-3
size: NA
DNA: TGTGCCAGCAGTTTTGGGTCCACAGATACGCAGTATTTT
CDR3: CASSFGSTDTQYF

length: 15
V: TRBV18
D: TRBD2
J: TRBJ2-1
size: NA
DNA: TGTGCCAGCTCACCTTCGACTAGCGGGGCATATGAGCAGTTCTTC
CDR3: CASSPSTSGAYEQFF

length: 16
V: TRBV5-4
D: TRBD1
J: TRBJ1-4
size: NA
DNA: TGTGCCAGCAGCCCGGGAGACAGGGCTGCTAATGAAAAACTGTTTTTT
CDR3: CASSPGDRAANEKLFF

length: 17
V: TRBV15
D: NA
J: TRBJ2-2
size: once
DNA: TGTGCCACCAGCAGAGCCGGCGCAGGGGCCTACACCGGGGAGCTGTTTTTT
CDR3: CATSRAGAGAYTGELFF

length: 16
V: TRBV3-1/TRBV3-2
D: TRBD1
J: TRBJ1-6
size: NA
DNA: TGTGCCAGCAGCCAACCTCGACAGGGGGCTAATTCACCCCTCCACTTT
CDR3: CASSQPRQGANSPLHF

length: 15
V: TRBV28
D: TRBD2
J: TRBJ2-7
size: NA
DNA: TGTGCCAGCAGTTTGACAGCGGGGGGGCAGAGCGAGCAGTACTTC
CDR3: CASSLTAGGQSEQYF

length: 15
V: TRBV6-1
D: NA
J: TRBJ1-5
size: NA
DNA: TGTGCCAGCAGTGAAGCGGGAGGGAGCAATCAGCCCCAGCATTTT
CDR3: CASSEAGGSNQPQHF

length: 15
V: TRBV15
D: TRBD1
J: TRBJ2-7
size: NA
DNA: TGTGCCACCAGCAGGGGGGACAGGAAAGGGATCGAGCAGTACTTC
CDR3: CATSRGDRKGIEQYF

length: 18
V: TRBV19
D: NA
J: TRBJ2-1
size: NA
DNA: TGTGCCAGTAGTATGGGGGGTGGAGCGTGGAGCTCCTACAATGAGCAGTTCTTC
CDR3: CASSMGGGAWSSYNEQFF

length: 14
V: TRBV5-1
D: NA
J: TRBJ2-7
size: once
DNA: TGCGCCAGCAGCGAATCTACAGGGTCGGGCGAGCAGTACTTC
CDR3: CASSESTGSGEQYF

length: 14
V: TRBV10-3
D: NA
J: TRBJ2-7
size: NA
DNA: TGTGCCATCAGTGAGTTAGCGTCTAACGACGAGCAGTACTTC
CDR3: CAISELASNDEQYF

length: 15
V: TRBV28
D: NA
J: TRBJ1-6
size: few
DNA: TGTGCCAGCAGTCCCTCCCAGGGCTATAATTCACCCCTCCACTTT
CDR3: CASSPSQGYNSPLHF

length: 13
V: TRBV2
D: NA
J: TRBJ2-3
size: NA
DNA: TGTGCCAGCAGTGTCGAGTTGTCTAATACGCAGTATTTT
CDR3: CASSVELSNTQYF

length: 17
V: TRBV28
D: NA
J: TRBJ2-3
size: few
DNA: TGTGCCAGCAGTTTATACACGACCCCGAGGGGGACAGATACGCAGTATTTT
CDR3: CASSLYTTPRGTDTQYF

length: 15
V: TRBV27
D: TRBD1
J: TRBJ1-2
size: NA
DNA: TGTGCCAGCAGTTTATCGGGCGGGACAGGGACTGGCTACACCTTC
CDR3: CASSLSGGTGTGYTF

length: 15
V: TRBV3-1/TRBV3-2
D: TRBD1
J: TRBJ1-4
size: NA
DNA: TGTGCCAGCAGCCTTGGGACAGGTAGAAATGAAAAACTGTTTTTT
CDR3: CASSLGTGRNEKLFF

length: 16
V: TRBV19
D: TRBD1
J: TRBJ1-4
size: NA
DNA: TGTGCCAGTAGTTACCCGGGACAGGTAACTAATGAAAAACTGTTTTTT
CDR3: CASSYPGQVTNEKLFF

length: 12
V: TRBV28
D: NA
J: TRBJ1-2
size: NA
DNA: TGTGCCAGCAGTCCACCCCTGTGGGGCTACACCTTC
CDR3: CASSPPLWGYTF

length: 15
V: TRBV5-6
D: NA
J: TRBJ1-2
size: NA
DNA: TGTGCCAGCAGCATATTACGGGCTCCAGACTATGGCTACACCTTC
CDR3: CASSILRAPDYGYTF

length: 17
V: TRBV28
D: NA
J: TRBJ1-2
size: NA
DNA: TGTGCCAGCAGTTTAATGGAGTGGGGGGAAGAAATCCATGGCTACACCTTC
CDR3: CASSLMEWGEEIHGYTF

length: 13
V: TRBV28
D: NA
J: TRBJ2-5
size: once
DNA: TGTGCCAGCAGTTTATTAAGTCCCGAGACCCAGTACTTC
CDR3: CASSLLSPETQYF

length: 13
V: TRBV9
D: NA
J: TRBJ1-3
size: NA
DNA: TGTGCCAGCAGCGCACAGGGAGGAAACACCATATATTTT
CDR3: CASSAQGGNTIYF

length: 14
V: TRBV21-1
D: NA
J: TRBJ1-2
size: NA
DNA: TGTGCCAGCAGCACCCGGGGGGACAGGCGGTGCTACACCTTC
CDR3: CASSTRGDRRCYTF

length: 14
V: TRBV5-1
D: TRBD1
J: TRBJ1-1
size: NA
DNA: TGCGCCAGCAGATATGGGACAGTGAACACTGAAGCTTTCTTT
CDR3: CASRYGTVNTEAFF

length: 15
V: TRBV7-7
D: NA
J: TRBJ2-2
size: NA
DNA: TGTGCTAGCAGCTTAGATCGCTCGAACACCGGGGAGCTGTTTTTT
CDR3: CASSLDRSNTGELFF

length: 16
V: TRBV7-9
D: NA
J: TRBJ2-2
size: NA
DNA: TGTGCCAGCAGCTTTAGAGGTCGAGGGGTCACCGGGGAGCTGTTTTTT
CDR3: CASSFRGRGVTGELFF

length: 13
V: TRBV28
D: TRBD2
J: TRBJ2-1
size: NA
DNA: TGTGCCAGCAAGGTAGCGGGGGGAGGGGAGCAGTTCTTC
CDR3: CASKVAGGGEQFF

length: 13
V: TRBV28
D: NA
J: TRBJ2-7
size: once
DNA: TGTGCCAGCAGTGGAACAGGGATCTACGAGCAGTACTTC
CDR3: CASSGTGIYEQYF

length: 14
V: TRBV5-1
D: NA
J: TRBJ1-2
size: NA
DNA: TGCGCCAGCAGCTTGTTGTGGACAGCCTATGGCTACACCTTC
CDR3: CASSLLWTAYGYTF